This TCR beta chain was captured by sequencing in a study of cytotoxic CD8 clonotypes in ibrutinib-treated CLL. As for the study in general: After treatment lasting a median approximately eleven months, range 6 to 36, response samples were collected.

The TCR beta libraries used about 2 micrograms of genomic DNA that came from cryopreserved PBMCs. A remark on this clone: Its target is unknown.

Investigators sought sequencing depths of between 1 in 200,000 and 1 in 1 million T cells. Clones were sequenced by immunoSEQ multiplex PCR, and TCRdb holds only the in-frame ones, with some missing. The table lists roughly 150,000 clones, 75% to 80% of them singletons. Findings of the study overall: Age-matched healthy donor levels were exceeded by baseline clonality, which tracked circulating CD8+ T-cell counts.

This CDR3 is 14 amino acids long. Per the germline V gene, CDR1 is MDHEN and CDR2 is SYDVKM. V lost 7 bases and J lost 2, with 12 bases in between. The chain recombines TRBV28 with TRBJ2-1; TRBD2 might be the D (6 bases). This TCR was recovered from a human donor with chronic lymphocytic leukemia. This specimen was PBMCs, taken after 24 months of ibrutinib treatment. CDR3 in DNA: TGTGCCAGCACCTTCCCGGGAGCCTACAATGAGCAGTTCTTC. Translated: CASTFPGAYNEQFF.